These 29 T cell receptor beta chains came from one sample sequenced in a study of kidney transplant recipient with SARS-CoV-2 infection. TCRdb reanalysed the reads using MiXCR and keeps one entry per CDR3 protein. This table holds roughly 230,000 distinct CDR3 sequences, under 30% found once. The sequencing here drew on a blood sample, taken at baseline and on day 111 from a kidney transplant recipient. These receptors were collected from a male patient between 25 and 40 years old who had COVID-19 and was a kidney transplant recipient. Some T cells may have originated in the graft donor.

To note about this clonotype: This may be a read error, as it is one base from a much larger clone. The chain recombines TRBV20-1 with TRBJ1-1; 7 bases align to TRBD1. The junction had 4 bases not matched to a gene; V was cut back by 6 bases and J by 0 bases. From germline, CDR1 is DFQATT and CDR2 SNEGSKA (reference sequence). The CDR3 has 13 residues. The DNA for the CDR3 is TGCAGTGCCGGACAGGAAGTGAACACTGAAGCTTTCTTT. Translated: CSAGQEVNTEAFF.

To note about this clonotype: A junction boundary mismatches the germline segment, possibly from a read error. The V and J genes are TRBV3-1 and TRBJ2-1; 9 positions agree with TRBD2. CDR1 is LGHDT, CDR2 YNNKEL, per germline (reference sequence). The CDR3 is made up of 18 amino acids. CDR3 nucleotides: TGTGCCAGCGGCCAAGTTAGCGGGAGCCTTTCCTCCTACAATGAGCAGTTCTTC. Translating gives CASGQVSGSLSSYNEQFF.

The J gene is TRBJ2-3, the V gene TRBV11-2; a possible D gene is TRBD2 (6 bases). This CDR3 comprises 17 residues. Looked up from germline, CDR1 is SGHAT and CDR2 is FQNNGV. V was trimmed by 1 base and J by 5 bases, leaving 19 bases between them. CDR3 sequence: CASSLATSGQTLDTQYF. The CDR3 bases are TGTGCCAGCAGCTTAGCTACGAGCGGGCAAACCCTAGATACGCAGTATTTT.

As concerns this clonotype: A single base separates this from a much larger clone, so it may be a read error. V and J are TRBV6-8 and TRBJ1-2; D uncertain. Germline values: CDR1 MNHGY, CDR2 SAAAGT. This CDR3 spans 17 amino acids. The CDR3 DNA reads TGTGCCAGCAGTAGAGAGGAACGCTCTAGAAAGACCTATTGCTACACCTTC. This gives the protein CASSREERSRKTYCYTF.

This clonotype was detected many times. The chain links TRBV30 to TRBJ2-2, with a weak D call TRBD2 (6 bases). Germline values: CDR1 GTSNPN, CDR2 SVGIG (reference sequence). The ends were cut back, 2 bases at V and 0 bases at J, with 10 bases in the middle. The CDR3 length is 15 residues. The CDR3, as DNA: TGTGCCTGGAGTCCTAGCGCTTCGAACACCGGGGAGCTGTTTTTT. The encoded protein is CAWSPSASNTGELFF.

This clonotype was counted only a few times. CDR3 loop: CSVDLAGSTYSEQFF. CDR3 in DNA: TGCAGCGTTGATCTGGCCGGGAGCACATATAGTGAGCAGTTCTTC. The J gene is TRBJ2-1, the V gene TRBV29-1; TRBD2 is a possible D gene (6 bases). Germline V CDR1 and CDR2: SQVTM, ANQGSEA. V was trimmed by 3 bases and J by 9 bases, leaving 21 bases between them. CDR3 length: 15 residues.

This clonotype was recorded a few times. The chain has TRBV7-9 and TRBJ2-7, with D perhaps matching TRBD1 (6 bases). Germline CDR1 is SEHNR and CDR2 is FQNEAQ (reference sequence). The CDR3 extends over 13 amino acids. Trimming cost V 4 bases and J 6 bases, with 13 bases left between them. CDR3 sequence: CASSSGVQAEQYF. Written as DNA, the CDR3 is TGTGCCAGCAGCTCAGGGGTGCAGGCCGAGCAGTACTTC.

Ten or more counts support this clonotype. The genes are TRBV7-9 and TRBJ2-2; no reliable D call. V was pared by 5 bases and J by 15 bases, with 19 bases between. CDR3 length: 13 residues. The germline gives CDR1 SEHNR, CDR2 FQNEAQ (reference sequence). The CDR3 DNA is TGTGCCAGCAGCCCCGTCGGCCTCGACCAGGTGTTTTTT. It codes for CASSPVGLDQVFF.

This clonotype appeared many times. The genes are TRBV7-8 and TRBJ1-2; no definite D call. The CDR3 totals 17 residues. V was pared by 5 bases and J by 4 bases, with 23 bases between. Germline CDR1 SGHVS, CDR2 FQNEAQ. The CDR3 nucleotides are TGTGCCAGCAGCCAGGTGTGGTTTACCCGAAAGACCTATGGCTACACCTTC. This translates into CASSQVWFTRKTYGYTF.

This clonotype was recorded a few times. This chain connects TRBV19 to TRBJ2-5; 13 nucleotides line up with TRBD2. Trimming took 3 bases from V and 5 from J; bases not matched to a gene: 12. There are 18 residues in the CDR3. CDR1 is LNHDA, CDR2 SQIVND, per germline (reference sequence). The CDR3 DNA reads TGTGCCAGTAGTATTTTCGGGACTAGCGGGGCCGCCGGGGAGACCCAGTACTTC. Translated: CASSIFGTSGAAGETQYF.

This clonotype has just a few counts. The rearrangement links TRBV11-2 to TRBJ2-1; 9 nucleotides line up with TRBD2. The length of the CDR3 is 14 residues. The V gene's germline CDR1 is SGHAT and CDR2 FQNNGV. Trimming removed 5 bases from V and 5 bases from J; junction bases left unmatched: 4. The CDR3 region has the DNA TGTGCCAGCAGCCGTTCTAGCGGGGACAATGAGCAGTTCTTC. Amino acid sequence: CASSRSSGDNEQFF.

In this sample, this clonotype turned up a few times. The CDR3: CASSGRYHEGKTYGYTF. In DNA form, the CDR3 reads TGTGCCAGCAGCGGAAGATATCACGAGGGAAAGACCTATGGCTACACCTTC. The chain uses TRBV7-1 and TRBJ1-2; D uncertain. TRBV7-1 is reported as an ORF; its role is uncertain. Trimming took off 5 bases at V and 4 bases at J, with 23 bases between the two ends. The CDR3 runs to 17 residues.

With regard to this clonotype: This CDR3 is missing its conserved last phenylalanine or tryptophan, likely due to a read error. The chain combines TRBV5-5 with TRBJ1-2; no clear D. V dropped 7 bases and J dropped 4 bases, with 23 bases sitting between them. The CDR3 spans 16 residues. Germline V gene sequence: CDR1 SGHKS, CDR2 YYEKEE (reference sequence). CDR3 bases: TGTGCCAGCCCGTCTTATGTCTCGCGAAAGACCTATGGCTACACCTGC. It encodes CASPSYVSRKTYGYTC.

In regard to this clonotype: Since a much larger clone is just one base distant, this may be a read error. The chain joins TRBV9 to TRBJ1-2; TRBD1 aligns across 11 bases. The ends lost 3 bases at V and 12 bases at J; junction bases unmatched: 4. This CDR3 is 12 amino acids long. Germline values: CDR1 SGDLS, CDR2 YYNGEE. The CDR3 nucleotides are TGTGCCAGCAGCGGGGACAGGGGGGACCACACCTTC. Protein: CASSGDRGDHTF. Together with reference TRBV9 and TRBJ1-2, the CDR3 gives the full variable domain: DSGVTQTPKHLITATGQRVTLRCSPRSGDLSVYWYQQSLDQGLQFLIQYYNGEERAKGNILERFSAQQFPDLHSELNLSSLELGDSALYFCASSGDRGDHTFGSGTRLTVV.

The chain combines TRBV9 with TRBJ2-1; possible D gene TRBD1, 6 bases. Germline values: CDR1 SGDLS, CDR2 YYNGEE. V was pared by 0 bases and J by 5 bases, with 12 bases between. This CDR3 is 15 amino acids long. The CDR3 loop is CASSVEGWGHNEQFF. CDR3 nucleotide sequence: TGTGCCAGCAGCGTAGAAGGTTGGGGGCACAATGAGCAGTTCTTC.

About this clonotype: A much larger clonotype is one base distant, so this may be a read error. The chain is built from TRBV12-3 or TRBV12-4 and TRBJ2-4; D perhaps matches TRBD2 (5 bases). The J call is in doubt because the DNA end fits TRBJ2-7 better. This CDR3 spans 13 amino acids. The CDR3 DNA follows: TGTGCCAGCAGTTTGGACTCCATCTACGAGCAGTACTTC. This codes for CASSLDSIYEQYF.

The J gene is TRBJ1-2, the V gene TRBV9, with TRBD1 matching 8 bases. The V gene's germline CDR1 is SGDLS and CDR2 YYNGEE. Trimming at V came to 3 bases and at J to 7 bases, leaving 17 bases not matched to a gene. CDR3 length: 17 residues. CDR3 protein: CASSGETGAAGGFGYTF. CDR3 bases: TGTGCCAGCAGCGGAGAGACAGGGGCAGCCGGAGGGTTTGGCTACACCTTC.

This clonotype was seen repeatedly, ten times or more. The DNA of the CDR3 is TGTGCCAGCAGTGAATTTCGCGGTGAAGCTTTCTTT. Encoded protein: CASSEFRGEAFF. This chain connects TRBV6-1 to TRBJ1-1; no clear D gene. V was clipped by 2 bases and J by 7 bases, with 8 bases between them. Germline V gene data show CDR1 as MNHNS and CDR2 as SASEGT. CDR3 length: 12 residues.

This clonotype was detected ten times or more. The chain is built from TRBV6-5 and TRBJ2-2; D gene unclear. Germline CDR1 and CDR2: MNHEY and SVGAGI. The CDR3 spans 15 residues. The germline V and J ends were trimmed by 1 base and 7 bases, with 13 bases remaining between them. In DNA form, the CDR3 reads TGTGCCAGCAGTTACTACGGTCCCTTGGGCGGGGAGCTGTTTTTT. It codes for CASSYYGPLGGELFF.

Concerning this clonotype: A junction boundary mismatches the germline segment, possibly from a read error. V is TRBV5-1 and J is TRBJ2-3, with D perhaps being TRBD1 or TRBD2 (5 bases each). The germline gives CDR1 SGHRS, CDR2 YFSETQ. The CDR3 totals 17 residues. The CDR3 sequence is CANSLTPPGAGTDTQYF. The CDR3 coding sequence is TGCGCCAACAGCTTGACGCCTCCCGGGGCCGGCACAGATACGCAGTATTTT. The whole variable domain, filled in from reference TRBV5-1 and TRBJ2-3, reads KAGVTQTPRYLIKTRGQQVTLSCSPISGHRSVSWYQQTPGQGLQFLFEYFSETQRNKGNFPGRFSGRQFSNSRSEMNVSTLELGDSALYLCANSLTPPGAGTDTQYFGPGTRLTVL.

The table lists this clonotype with many counts. This chain uses TRBV10-1 with TRBJ2-7; D possibly corresponds to TRBD1 (7 bases). This CDR3 contains 13 residues. The germline V and J ends were trimmed by 4 bases and 7 bases, with 14 bases remaining between them. CDR1 is WNHNN and CDR2 is SYGVQD in the germline V gene (reference sequence). CDR3 sequence: CASSGGTVTEQYF. CDR3 coding DNA: TGCGCCAGCAGTGGCGGGACAGTTACGGAGCAGTACTTC.

As regards this clonotype: A read error is possible here, since a much larger clone lies one base away. V is TRBV7-2 and J is TRBJ2-1, with D perhaps TRBD2 (6 bases). The germline CDR1 and CDR2 sequences are SGHTA and FQGNSA. The CDR3 runs to 14 residues. The CDR3 nucleotides are TGTGCCAGCAGCCCATTCGGGACTTCCAATGAGCAGTCCTTC. Its translation is CASSPFGTSNEQSF. The variable domain in full, with the rest retrieved from reference TRBV7-2 and TRBJ2-1, is GAGVSQSPSNKVTEKGKDVELRCDPISGHTALYWYRQSLGQGLEFLIYFQGNSAPDKSGLPSDRFSAERTGGSVSTLTIQRTQQEDSAVYLCASSPFGTSNEQSFGPGTRLTVL.

This clonotype has a count of ten or more. The chain combines TRBV20-1 with TRBJ2-2; D uncertain. The V end was cut by 2 bases, the J end by 7 bases, with 8 bases between. The CDR3 spans 12 residues. Germline-derived CDR1 and CDR2 are DFQATT and SNEGSKA (reference sequence). For the CDR3, the DNA is TGCAGTGCTAGACCGGGCGGCGGGGAGCTGTTTTTT. Amino acids: CSARPGGGELFF.

This clonotype was found a few times. This rearrangement joins TRBV30 to TRBJ1-1, with unresolved D. Looked up from germline, CDR1 is GTSNPN and CDR2 is SVGIG (reference sequence). Trimming left V 3 bases short and J 5 bases short, with 13 bases between. This CDR3 region has 13 residues. CDR3 sequence reads: CAWRIGRETEAFF. The CDR3 DNA reads as TGTGCCTGGAGGATCGGGAGGGAGACTGAAGCTTTCTTT.

In its sample, this clonotype was seen many times. The chain has TRBV6-1 and TRBJ2-2, with 11 bases aligning to TRBD1. Trimming took 0 bases from V and 2 from J; bases not matched to a gene: 11. There are 20 residues in the CDR3. Germline V gene data show CDR1 as MNHNS and CDR2 as SASEGT. The CDR3 loop is CASSEALGQGVNKNTGELFF. The CDR3 region has the DNA TGTGCCAGCAGTGAAGCGTTGGGACAGGGGGTAAACAAAAACACCGGGGAGCTGTTTTTT.

This clonotype was detected once. Sequence at one end of the junction differs from germline and may be a read error. The chain employs TRBV12-3 or TRBV12-4 and TRBJ1-3; 8 bases are shared with TRBD1. The CDR3 extends over 13 amino acids. The CDR3 loop reads CASRTGSGNTIYF. The CDR3, as DNA: TGCGCCAGTAGGACAGGGTCTGGAAACACCATATATTTT.

This clonotype was counted many times. V and J are TRBV27 and TRBJ2-2, with 15 bases lining up with TRBD2. Germline CDR1 reads MNHEY; CDR2 reads SMNVEV (reference sequence). Trimming at V came to 5 bases and at J to 1 base, leaving 2 bases not matched to a gene. This CDR3 comprises 17 residues. The CDR3 nucleotides read TGTGCCAGCAGTGTGGGACTAGCGGGGGGGAACACCGGGGAGCTGTTTTTT. Amino acid sequence: CASSVGLAGGNTGELFF.

This clonotype was counted ten times or more. V gene TRBV5-4 combines with J gene TRBJ2-7; 10 bases map to TRBD1. The CDR3 has 14 amino acids. Losses at the gene ends were 4 bases for V and 6 bases for J; bases not matched to a gene: 7. Germline V lookup: CDR1 SGHNT, CDR2 YYREEE (reference sequence). As DNA, the CDR3 is TGTGCCAGCAGCCCGGGACAGGGGTATGGCGAGCAGTACTTC. This sequence encodes CASSPGQGYGEQYF. The full variable domain, its missing parts supplied by reference TRBV5-4 and TRBJ2-7, is ETGVTQSPTHLIKTRGQQVTLRCSSQSGHNTVSWYQQALGQGPQFIFQYYREEENGRGNFPPRFSGLQFPNYSSELNVNALELDDSALYLCASSPGQGYGEQYFGPGTRLTVT.

This clonotype was recorded many times. This chain uses TRBV1 with TRBJ2-5; the table assigns TRBD1, which was not confirmed against the DNA. TRBV1 is flagged as a pseudogene. This CDR3 has 14 amino acids. This CDR3 is CTSSHRTIQETQYF. CDR3 bases: TGCACCAGCAGCCACCGGACAATACAAGAGACCCAGTACTTC.